Below, 8 T cell receptor beta chains from the same sample are listed, as sequenced in a study of blood T cell repertoires in COVID-19. Produced via immunoSEQ multiplex PCR; TCRdb's table is partial and in-frame only. The sample lists 100,000 to 150,000 clones; less than 90% were seen once. Source material: peripheral blood. The receptors originated from a man aged 65 to 85 who had recovered from COVID-19.

This clone was counted a single time. The chain combines TRBV20-1 with TRBJ2-7, with 7 bases matching TRBD2. V lost 3 bases to trimming and J lost 7 bases; unmatched junction nucleotides: 6. The CDR3 covers 12 residues. Per the germline V gene, CDR1 is DFQATT and CDR2 is SNEGSKA (reference sequence). Here the CDR3 reads CSASPWEGEQYF. The CDR3, as DNA: TGCAGTGCTAGTCCCTGGGAGGGGGAGCAGTACTTC.

The chain uses TRBV20-1 and TRBJ1-2; D call uncertain. The CDR3 spans 10 residues. The V and J ends lost 6 bases and 3 bases respectively, with 5 bases between them. Germline CDR1 and CDR2: DFQATT and SNEGSKA (reference sequence). The CDR3: CSAADYGYTF. The CDR3 DNA reads as TGCAGTGCGGCCGACTATGGCTACACCTTC.

This clone showed up just once. V is TRBV6-5 and J is TRBJ1-3; 7 nucleotides agree with TRBD1. Per the germline V gene, CDR1 is MNHEY and CDR2 is SVGAGI. The junction had 2 bases not matched to a gene; V was cut back by 4 bases and J by 2 bases. CDR3 size: 14 residues. For the CDR3, the DNA is TGTGCCAGCAGTTGGCAGGGGGCTGGAAACACCATATATTTT. Protein: CASSWQGAGNTIYF.

The chain couples TRBV5-1 to TRBJ1-4, with D possibly matching TRBD1 (5 bases). V lost 0 bases and J 9 bases, leaving 12 bases between the germline ends. In germline, CDR1 is SGHRS, CDR2 YFSETQ. The CDR3 length is 14 residues. The CDR3 loop is CASSLGRGKQKLFF. The CDR3 coding sequence is TGCGCCAGCAGCTTGGGGAGGGGTAAGCAAAAACTGTTTTTT.

The chain combines TRBV7-2 with TRBJ1-4; D gene uncertain. V shed 2 bases and J shed 7 bases, with 17 bases lying between them. The CDR3 contains 16 residues. The germline V gene has CDR1 SGHTA and CDR2 FQGNSA. Here the CDR3 reads CASSLFSAGTAEKLFF. DNA for the CDR3: TGTGCCAGCAGCTTATTTTCCGCAGGAACCGCTGAAAAACTGTTTTTT.

This clone has more than one count but fewer than ten. The chain uses TRBV12-3 or TRBV12-4 and TRBJ1-1; 10 bases align to TRBD1. There are 12 residues in the CDR3. V trimming: 5 bases; J trimming: 12 bases; junction bases outside the gene matches: 6. The CDR3 reads CASSTDRGRTFF. The CDR3 DNA follows: TGTGCCAGCAGTACGGACAGGGGGAGAACTTTCTTT.

This clone came up once. V usage is TRBV6-1 and J usage is TRBJ1-1; D may be TRBD1 (5 bases). The length of the CDR3 is 14 residues. Germline V lookup: CDR1 MNHNS, CDR2 SASEGT. Trimming removed 1 base from V and 4 bases from J, with 10 bases in between. The chain's CDR3 is CASSEVLGGTEAFF. The CDR3 nucleotides read TGTGCCAGCAGTGAAGTATTGGGGGGCACTGAAGCTTTCTTT.

J is TRBJ2-1 and V is TRBV5-6; 13 nucleotides line up with TRBD2. The trim removed 3 bases at V and 4 bases at J, leaving 7 bases unmatched. Looked up from germline, CDR1 is SGHDT and CDR2 is YYEEEE. The CDR3 is made up of 17 amino acids. The CDR3 DNA sequence: TGTGCCAGCAGCTACGGACTAGCGGGGGCCCTATACAATGAGCAGTTCTTC. Translated, it gives CASSYGLAGALYNEQFF.